These 13 T cell receptor beta chains share one sample of origin, sequenced in a study of cytomegalovirus exposure and HLA in healthy donors. Vbeta (60) and Jbeta (13) primers were used in the PCR. Produced via immunoSEQ multiplex PCR; TCRdb's table is partial and in-frame only. Among more than 95,000 clones listed, roughly 80% were seen once. The sample was PBMCs. The receptors derive from a female donor in good health and CMV-seronegative.

To note about this clone: Different DNA sequences within this sample yield the same CDR3. The chain uses TRBV28 and TRBJ1-1; unclear D gene. CDR3 length: 12 residues. V gave up 5 bases and J gave up 0 bases, with 4 bases separating them. Germline CDR1 and CDR2: MDHEN and SYDVKM. CDR3 residues: CASSTLNTEAFF. In DNA form, the CDR3 reads TGTGCCAGCAGTACACTGAACACTGAAGCTTTCTTT.

This chain connects TRBV7-8 to TRBJ2-2; D may be TRBD2 (6 bases). Germline assignment: CDR1 SGHVS and CDR2 FQNEAQ. CDR3 length equals 15 residues. Deletions cut 1 base from V and 4 bases from J, with 10 bases between. The DNA for the CDR3 is TGTGCCAGCAGCTTAGAGGGCGGGACCACCGGGGAGCTGTTTTTT. It specifies CASSLEGGTTGELFF.

This chain connects TRBV4-1 to TRBJ2-5; 7 bases agree with TRBD2. Judging by the DNA end, TRBJ2-7 fits better; the J call may be wrong. Germline V gene lookup returns CDR1 MGHRA and CDR2 YSYEKL. The CDR3 spans 15 residues. The CDR3 nucleotides are TGCGCCAGCAGCCACCAGGTGGCGGGGGCCTACGAGCAGTACTTC. It encodes CASSHQVAGAYEQYF.

The V and J genes are TRBV7-9 and TRBJ2-7, with a possible D match to TRBD2 (6 bases). CDR3 length equals 15 residues. Germline V gene lookup returns CDR1 SEHNR and CDR2 FQNEAQ (reference sequence). Trimming removed 3 bases from V and 0 bases from J, with 12 bases in between. This CDR3 is CASSFVAGHSYEQYF. In DNA form, the CDR3 reads TGTGCCAGCAGCTTTGTGGCGGGGCACTCCTACGAGCAGTACTTC.

The V gene is TRBV20-1, the J gene TRBJ2-5; unclear D gene. The DNA end is a closer match to TRBJ2-7, so the J assignment may be wrong. CDR3 size: 11 residues. CDR1 and CDR2 from the germline V gene are DFQATT and SNEGSKA (reference sequence). CDR3 coding DNA: TGCAGTGCTAGAGGCTTCTACGAGCAGTACTTC. Translated, it gives CSARGFYEQYF.

This chain uses TRBV18 with TRBJ2-7, with a tentative D call TRBD1 (6 bases). The CDR3 contains 14 residues. Germline CDR1 is KGHSH and CDR2 is LQKENI. V was trimmed by 2 bases and J by 5 bases, leaving 13 bases between them. CDR3 DNA sequence: TGTGCCAGCTCACCATCGGGACAAACGAACGAGCAGTACTTC. Translating gives CASSPSGQTNEQYF. The whole variable domain, remainder taken from reference TRBV18 and TRBJ2-7, is NAGVMQNPRHLVRRRGQEARLRCSPMKGHSHVYWYRQLPEEGLKFMVYLQKENIIDESGMPKERFSAEFPKEGPSILRIQQVVRGDSAAYFCASSPSGQTNEQYFGPGTRLTVT.

V usage is TRBV11-1 and J usage is TRBJ2-7, with a weak D call TRBD1 (6 bases). V shed 2 bases and J shed 3 bases, with 14 bases lying between them. There are 15 residues in the CDR3. The germline gives CDR1 SGHAT, CDR2 FQDESV (reference sequence). Here the CDR3 reads CASSLRRDTIYEQYF. CDR3 nucleotides: TGTGCCAGCAGCTTAAGACGGGACACCATCTACGAGCAGTACTTC.

This chain links TRBV18 with TRBJ1-6, with a weak D call TRBD1 (5 bases). The V gene's germline CDR1 is KGHSH and CDR2 LQKENI. The CDR3 is 14 residues long. V dropped 1 base and J dropped 8 bases, with 9 bases sitting between them. CDR3 bases: TGTGCCAGCTCACCACAGGACAACGATTCACCCCTCCACTTT. This encodes CASSPQDNDSPLHF.

In DNA form, the CDR3 reads TGTGCCACCAGCAGGGGACAGGCTAGGTCTAACTATGGCTACACCTTC. This encodes CATSRGQARSNYGYTF. The chain combines TRBV15 with TRBJ1-2, with 8 bases aligning to TRBD1. The CDR3 consists of 16 residues. Looked up from germline, CDR1 is LNHNV and CDR2 is YYDKDF (reference sequence). The ends lost 3 bases at V and 0 bases at J; junction bases unmatched: 6. The full variable domain, completed using reference TRBV15 and TRBJ1-2, is DAMVIQNPRYQVTQFGKPVTLSCSQTLNHNVMYWYQQKSSQAPKLLFHYYDKDFNNEADTPDNFQSRRPNTSFCFLDIRSPGLGDTAMYLCATSRGQARSNYGYTFGSGTRLTVV.

This clone was detected only a few times. This chain links TRBV21-1 with TRBJ1-4; TRBD1 is the table's D call and was not checked against the DNA. TRBV21-1 corresponds to a pseudogene. The CDR3 covers 16 residues. CDR3 sequence: CASSKAEGQGAGKLFF. The CDR3, as DNA: TGTGCCAGCAGCAAAGCAGAGGGACAGGGGGCGGGAAAACTGTTTTTT.

The chain links TRBV10-2 to TRBJ2-6, with TRBD1 matching over 9 bases. The V gene's germline CDR1 is WSHSY and CDR2 SAAADI. The CDR3 runs to 14 residues. The junction had 5 bases not matched to a gene; V was cut back by 10 bases and J by 4 bases. CDR3 residues: CATRTGAGANVLTF. In DNA form, the CDR3 reads TGCGCCACCCGGACAGGGGCCGGGGCCAACGTCCTGACTTTC.

The V and J genes are TRBV9 and TRBJ2-7; a weak D match, TRBD2 (6 bases). This CDR3 has 14 amino acids. Trimming removed 4 bases at V and 2 bases at J, with 13 bases between. Germline V gene lookup returns CDR1 SGDLS and CDR2 YYNGEE. In nucleotides, the CDR3 is TGTGCCAGCAGCATGACGGGACTTCCCTACGAGCAGTACTTC. It specifies CASSMTGLPYEQYF.

The chain joins TRBV28 to TRBJ2-5; a weak D match, TRBD1 (6 bases). The ends were cut back, 6 bases at V and 1 base at J, with 18 bases in the middle. The length of the CDR3 is 16 residues. Germline V gives CDR1 MDHEN, CDR2 SYDVKM. In DNA form, the CDR3 reads TGTGCCAGCAGGCCCCCCATCGGACAGAGCCAAGAGACCCAGTACTTC. Its protein is CASRPPIGQSQETQYF. The whole variable domain, remainder taken from reference TRBV28 and TRBJ2-5, is DVKVTQSSRYLVKRTGEKVFLECVQDMDHENMFWYRQDPGLGLRLIYFSYDVKMKEKGDIPEGYSVSREKKERFSLILESASTNQTSMYLCASRPPIGQSQETQYFGPGTRLLVL.